The present T cell receptor (beta chain) was sequenced within a study of CD8+CD57+ T cells in acquired aplastic anemia. Study-level information: DNA per sorted CD4+ or CD8+ sample ranged roughly 0.19 to 30 ug, averaging 3.2 ug. Study-level results: Patients versus controls showed no significant CD8+ Simpson's diversity difference. Found in both controls and patients were approximately 29 CD8+ CDR3 sequences.

The germline V gene has CDR1 SGHTS and CDR2 YDEGEE. The CDR3 is 15 residues long. V was pared by 3 bases and J by 2 bases, with 14 bases between. The template used for profiling TCR beta VDJ and CDR3 was genomic DNA. In TCRdb, the reads were re-called with MiXCR into one record per CDR3 protein. The data contain 150,000 to 200,000 distinct CDR3 sequences, 64% of them singletons. Worth noting for this clonotype: Its antigen is as yet unknown.

The receptor was derived from a human donor with severe aplastic anemia or a healthy control (not recorded which). The chain employs TRBV5-8 and TRBJ1-1; a possible D gene is TRBD1 (5 bases). The source material was sorted CD4+, CD8+, or CD8+CD57+ T cells (not recorded which) from PBMCs. The CDR3 bases are TGTGCCAGCAGCTGGGCCCAGGGAAGCAACACTGAAGCTTTCTTT. Its translation is CASSWAQGSNTEAFF. Supplemented by reference TRBV5-8 and TRBJ1-1, the full variable domain reads EAGVTQSPTHLIKTRGQQATLRCSPISGHTSVYWYQQALGLGLQFLLWYDEGEERNRGNFPPRFSGRQFPNYSSELNVNALELEDSALYLCASSWAQGSNTEAFFGQGTRLTVV.